The rows below give T cell receptor beta chains drawn from one sample of a study of response to subunit inactivated influenza vaccine. TCRdb reprocessed the RT-PCR reads via MiXCR and lists one record per CDR3 protein. The sample carries more than 400,000 distinct CDR3 sequences, 10% to 11% recorded once. The material sequenced was PBMCs from blood, taken roughly 48 days after vaccination. Receptor source: a man aged 45-60 years who received an inactivated influenza vaccine. Both conserved end residues are part of each CDR3. The D gene is left open where the match is weak. Size values are once, few and many counts, or a class for expanded clones, and some rows have none.

. | many | TRBJ1-5 | TRBV20-1 | TGCAGTGCTAGTGGACAGCCTCCCGCCCAGCATTTT | CSASGQPPAQHF
. | few | TRBJ2-7 | TRBV7-9 | TGTGCCAGCAGCTTAGCATTCGGCTCGGGTGAATACTACGAGCAGTACTTC | CASSLAFGSGEYYEQYF
. | few | TRBJ1-5 | TRBV20-1 | TGCAGTGCCGACCCCAGGAGGAGCAATCAGCCCCAGCATTTT | CSADPRRSNQPQHF
TRBD1 | few | TRBJ2-2 | TRBV7-8 | TGTGCCAGCAGCCGTAAGACAGGGATCTTGAACACCGGGGAGCTGTTTTTT | CASSRKTGILNTGELFF
. | many | TRBJ2-7 | TRBV5-5 | TGTGCCAGCAGCTTGGCCGAGACAGCCCCCTACGAGCAGTACTTC | CASSLAETAPYEQYF
. | few | TRBJ2-3 | TRBV7-2 | TGTGCCAGCAGCCAGTTAAGGGGGGGGCCAGATACGCAGTATTTT | CASSQLRGGPDTQYF
TRBD2 | . | TRBJ2-5 | TRBV20-1 | TGCAGTGCTAGAGGGGTAGGGACTAGCGGGGGCCGAGAGACCCAGTACTTC | CSARGVGTSGGRETQYF
. | few | TRBJ2-3 | TRBV9 | TGTGCCAGCAGCCCGACGACCGCAGGGATCCGCACAGATACGCAGTATTTT | CASSPTTAGIRTDTQYF
TRBD1 | . | TRBJ2-7 | TRBV5-1 | TGCGCCAGCAGCTCTGGGACAGGGGGCGCGGACGAGCAGTACTTC | CASSSGTGGADEQYF
. | . | TRBJ2-1 | TRBV11-1 | TGTGCCAGCAGCCCAAGGGGGTACTCCTACAATGAGCAGTTCTTC | CASSPRGYSYNEQFF
TRBD2 | few | TRBJ2-1 | TRBV24-1 | TGTGCCACCAGTGATTTCAGGACTAGCGGGACAACTTACAATGAGCAGTTCTTC | CATSDFRTSGTTYNEQFF
. | . | TRBJ1-1 | TRBV15 | TGTGCCACCAGCAGAGATCATAGGACCTACACTGAAGCTTTCTTT | CATSRDHRTYTEAFF
. | few | TRBJ2-7 | TRBV2 | TGTGCCAGCAGTGAATTAGGGGAGCAGTACTTC | CASSELGEQYF
. | many | TRBJ2-7 | TRBV20-1 | TGCAGTGCTAGAGATCAGGAGGTGCAGTACTTC | CSARDQEVQYF
. | few | TRBJ2-7 | TRBV19 | TGTGCCAGTAGTATCCACAGTTCCCCGGGGTACGAGCAGTACTTC | CASSIHSSPGYEQYF
. | few | TRBJ1-2 | TRBV28 | TGTGCCAGCAGTTTAACAGGGTTGGATGGCTACACCTTC | CASSLTGLDGYTF
. | . | TRBJ1-1 | TRBV7-9 | TGTGCCAGCAGCTTAGGTCCGGGGGCATTAAACACTGAAGCTTTCTTT | CASSLGPGALNTEAFF
. | few | TRBJ1-3 | TRBV20-1 | TGCAGTGCTAGAGATATCCAACAGGGCATCGGAAACACCATATATTTT | CSARDIQQGIGNTIYF
. | . | TRBJ2-5 | TRBV13 | TGTGCCAGCAGCTTACGGGACGGCGAAGAGACCCAGTACTTC | CASSLRDGEETQYF
TRBD2 | . | TRBJ2-3 | TRBV10-3 | TGTGCCATCAGGTGGACTAGCGTGGATACGCAGTATTTT | CAIRWTSVDTQYF
. | many | TRBJ2-5 | TRBV20-1 | TGCAGTGCTCAAGAGACCCAGTACTTC | CSAQETQYF
. | few | TRBJ1-2 | TRBV29-1 | TGCAGCGCGGACATATCCGGCTATGGCTACACCTTC | CSADISGYGYTF
TRBD1 | few | TRBJ2-1 | TRBV11-2 | TGTGCCAGCAGCTTAGTAGGACAGGGGATGGAGCAGTTCTTC | CASSLVGQGMEQFF
. | few | TRBJ2-1 | TRBV29-1 | TGCAGCGTTGAGGGACGTGGGAACCGTGGCGGTGAGCAGTTCTTC | CSVEGRGNRGGEQFF
TRBD2 | . | TRBJ2-5 | TRBV4-2 | TGTGCCAGCAGCCAAACTACTAGCGGGGGGGCGGAGACCCAGTACTTC | CASSQTTSGGAETQYF
. | few | TRBJ2-5 | TRBV9 | TGTGCCAGCAGCGGACTAGTTGGGACCCAGTACTTC | CASSGLVGTQYF
TRBD1 | few | TRBJ2-7 | TRBV10-3 | TGTGCCATCAGTCTGACAGGGGGGGCCTACGAGCAGTACTTC | CAISLTGGAYEQYF
TRBD1 | few | TRBJ1-3 | TRBV10-3 | TGTGCCATCAGCCCCCGACAGGGCGACTCTGGAAACACCATATATTTT | CAISPRQGDSGNTIYF
TRBD2 | few | TRBJ2-7 | TRBV20-1 | TGCAGTGCACACGGGACTAGCGGTGCCTACGAGCAGTACTTC | CSAHGTSGAYEQYF
TRBD2 | few | TRBJ2-5 | TRBV28 | TGTGCCAGCAGCCGTGGACTAGCGGGGGGGTTCGAGACCCAGTACTTC | CASSRGLAGGFETQYF
. | . | TRBJ2-4 | TRBV15 | TGTGCCACCGCCGCCAGTGTAGCCAAAAACATTCAGTACTTC | CATAASVAKNIQYF
. | many | TRBJ1-5 | TRBV7-2 | TGTGCCAGCAGTTGGAACAGGGTTAGCAATCAGCCCCAGCATTTT | CASSWNRVSNQPQHF
TRBD2 | many | TRBJ2-3 | TRBV28 | TGTGCCAGCAGTTTAAGCCTAGCGGGGACATCCACAGATACGCAGTATTTT | CASSLSLAGTSTDTQYF
TRBD2 | . | TRBJ2-1 | TRBV30 | TGTGCCTCCCAGCGGGAAGGTATCCATGAGCAGTTCTTC | CASQREGIHEQFF
. | few | TRBJ2-3 | TRBV4-1 | TGCGCCAGCAGCCAAGATCATAGGGAGGCGCAGTATTTT | CASSQDHREAQYF
. | few | TRBJ2-7 | TRBV5-1 | TGCGCCAGCAGCTTGGCCCAGGACTACGAGCAGTACTTC | CASSLAQDYEQYF
TRBD2 | many | TRBJ2-3 | TRBV9 | TGTGCCAGCAGCGTAGTGGCTAGCGGACCCACAGATACGCAGTATTTT | CASSVVASGPTDTQYF
TRBD2 | few | TRBJ2-1 | TRBV6-2/TRBV6-3 | TGTGCCAGCAGAGGGACTAGCGGGATAGGGACCTACAATGAGCAGTTCTTC | CASRGTSGIGTYNEQFF
. | many | TRBJ1-6 | TRBV6-5 | TGTGCCAGCAGTTACTCGCCGCCCTATGGGAGCTCCTATAATTCACCCCTCCACTTT | CASSYSPPYGSSYNSPLHF
. | . | TRBJ2-2 | TRBV5-1 | TGCGCCAGCAGCTTGGCCGGGGCCTGGGACGGGGAGCTGTTTTTT | CASSLAGAWDGELFF
. | few | TRBJ1-2 | TRBV18 | TGTGCCAGCTCACCCTCCGGGGGAGCCTATGGCTACACCTTC | CASSPSGGAYGYTF
. | many | TRBJ1-1 | TRBV7-9 | TGTGCCAGCAGCTTCATGACAACCGCCGTCGGGAACACTGAAGCTTTCTTT | CASSFMTTAVGNTEAFF
. | . | TRBJ2-4 | TRBV5-5 | TGTGCCAGCAGCTTGGGGGCAGCTAACATTCAGTACTTC | CASSLGAANIQYF
TRBD1 | few | TRBJ2-7 | TRBV5-1 | TGCGCCAGCAGTCACCCGGGACAGGGATCCTACGAGCAGTACTTC | CASSHPGQGSYEQYF
TRBD2 | few | TRBJ2-3 | TRBV29-1 | TGCAGCGGGACTAGCGGGGGGCACCACACAGATACGCAGTATTTT | CSGTSGGHHTDTQYF
TRBD1 | few | TRBJ2-7 | TRBV20-1 | TGCAGTGCTAGGGACAGGGTGGCCTACGAGCAGTACTTC | CSARDRVAYEQYF
. | many | TRBJ2-7 | TRBV20-1 | TGCAGTGCTAGAAGAAACCCCGCGGACGAGCAGTACTTC | CSARRNPADEQYF
. | few | TRBJ2-7 | TRBV10-3 | TGTGCCATCAGTGAGTCTCAATCAACAGGGATGGAGCAGTACTTC | CAISESQSTGMEQYF
TRBD2 | . | TRBJ2-3 | TRBV11-2 | TGTGCCTCGGGACTAGCGGGTTCCCGGGGAGATACGCAGTATTTT | CASGLAGSRGDTQYF
. | . | TRBJ1-6 | TRBV20-1 | TGCAGTGCTAGTCCAAGGAATTCACCCCTCCACTTT | CSASPRNSPLHF
. | many | TRBJ2-2 | TRBV28 | TGTGCCAGCAGTTTCGTCGGCAGGCGAAACACCGGGGAGCTGTTTTTT | CASSFVGRRNTGELFF
TRBD2 | once | TRBJ2-1 | TRBV20-1 | TGCAGTGTTCCGACTAGCGGGTACGGATGGCAGTTCTTC | CSVPTSGYGWQFF
TRBD2 | few | TRBJ2-2 | TRBV6-1 | TGTGCCAGCAGCCGGACTAGCGGGGCCGGGGAGCTGTTTTTT | CASSRTSGAGELFF
TRBD2 | . | TRBJ2-3 | TRBV5-1 | TGCGCCAGCAGCTTGGATGCGGGAGTAGATACGCAGTATTTT | CASSLDAGVDTQYF
TRBD1 | few | TRBJ2-1 | TRBV6-5 | TGTGCCAGCAGTTACTCGACAGGGGGGTCCTACAATGAGCAGTTCTTC | CASSYSTGGSYNEQFF